The present entry profiles one TCR beta chain with its context. MiXCR, applied by TCRdb to the reads, yields one record per CDR3 protein. Here the sample spans about 180,000 distinct CDR3 sequences, about 15% being singletons. The data originate from a study of T cell repertoires in cytomegalovirus infection. The CDR3 runs to 13 residues. V lost 6 bases, J lost 0 bases, and 8 bases lay in between. Germline V gene sequence: CDR1 MNHEY, CDR2 SVGEGT. The sample comprised CD8+ T cells from PBMCs. J is TRBJ1-1 and V is TRBV6-2 or TRBV6-3, with D hard to call. The clonotype was recovered from a human donor in good health (CMV status not recorded). Some clones in this sample may be carry-over from other donors' samples. The CDR3 DNA reads as TGTGCCAGCAGGATTAGCGTGAACACTGAAGCTTTCTTT. Translated: CASRISVNTEAFF.